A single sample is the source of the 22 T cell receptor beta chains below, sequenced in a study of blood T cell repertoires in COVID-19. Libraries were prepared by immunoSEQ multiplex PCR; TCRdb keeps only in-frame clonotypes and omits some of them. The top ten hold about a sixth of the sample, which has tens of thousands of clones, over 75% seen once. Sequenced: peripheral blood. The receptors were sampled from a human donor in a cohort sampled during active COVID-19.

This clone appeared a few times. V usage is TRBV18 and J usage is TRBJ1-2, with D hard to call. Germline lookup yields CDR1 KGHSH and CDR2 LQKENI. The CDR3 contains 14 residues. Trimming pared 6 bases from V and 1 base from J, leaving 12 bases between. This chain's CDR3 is CASSEKRHNYGYTF. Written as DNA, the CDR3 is TGTGCCAGCTCGGAGAAACGGCATAACTATGGCTACACCTTC.

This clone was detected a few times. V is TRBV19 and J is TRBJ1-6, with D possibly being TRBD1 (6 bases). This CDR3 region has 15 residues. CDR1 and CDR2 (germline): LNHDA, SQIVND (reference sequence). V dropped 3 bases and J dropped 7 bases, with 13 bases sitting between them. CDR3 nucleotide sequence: TGTGCCAGTAGTATGGGTGACAGGCGGAATTCACCCCTCCACTTT. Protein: CASSMGDRRNSPLHF.

CDR3 amino acids: CASSPQGRNEKLFF. The CDR3 DNA is TGTGCCAGCTCACCACAGGGGAGGAATGAAAAACTGTTTTTT. The V gene is TRBV18, the J gene TRBJ1-4; perhaps TRBD1 as D (5 bases). CDR1 is KGHSH, CDR2 LQKENI, per germline. With 1 base removed from V and 5 bases from J, the gap between germline ends came to 8 bases. This CDR3 region has 14 residues.

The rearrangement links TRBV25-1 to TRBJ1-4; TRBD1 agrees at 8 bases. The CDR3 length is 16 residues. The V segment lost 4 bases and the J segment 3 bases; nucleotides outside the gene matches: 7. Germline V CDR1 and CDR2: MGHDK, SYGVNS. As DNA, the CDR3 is TGTGCCAGCAGTGTTCCGGGACAGGATTCTAATGAAAAACTGTTTTTT. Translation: CASSVPGQDSNEKLFF.

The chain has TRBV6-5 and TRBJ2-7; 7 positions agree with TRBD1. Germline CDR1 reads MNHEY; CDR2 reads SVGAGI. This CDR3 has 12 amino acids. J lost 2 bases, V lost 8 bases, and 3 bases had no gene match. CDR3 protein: CASRDSPYEQYF. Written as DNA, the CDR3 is TGTGCCAGCCGGGACAGCCCCTACGAGCAGTACTTC.

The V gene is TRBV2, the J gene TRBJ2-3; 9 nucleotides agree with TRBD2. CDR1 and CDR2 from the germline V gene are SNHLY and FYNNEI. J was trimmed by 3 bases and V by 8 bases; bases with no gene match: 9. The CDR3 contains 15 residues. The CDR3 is CASSIGTSRTDTQYF. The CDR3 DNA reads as TGTGCCAGCTCCATTGGGACTAGCAGGACAGATACGCAGTATTTT.

CDR3 sequence: CASSEWSYEQYF. CDR3 coding DNA: TGTGCCAGCAGTGAATGGAGCTACGAGCAGTACTTC. This rearrangement joins TRBV2 to TRBJ2-7; the D is unclear. Between the trimmed V and J ends, which lost 2 bases and 3 bases, there was a span of 5 bases. The CDR3 runs 12 residues. CDR1 and CDR2 (germline): SNHLY, FYNNEI.

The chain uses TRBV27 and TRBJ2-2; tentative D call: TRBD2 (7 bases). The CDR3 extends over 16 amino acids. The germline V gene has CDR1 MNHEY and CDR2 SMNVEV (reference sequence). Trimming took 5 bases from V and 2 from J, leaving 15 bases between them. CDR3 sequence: CASSLEGGRNTGELFF. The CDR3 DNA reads TGTGCCAGCAGTCTCGAGGGGGGGCGTAACACCGGGGAGCTGTTTTTT.

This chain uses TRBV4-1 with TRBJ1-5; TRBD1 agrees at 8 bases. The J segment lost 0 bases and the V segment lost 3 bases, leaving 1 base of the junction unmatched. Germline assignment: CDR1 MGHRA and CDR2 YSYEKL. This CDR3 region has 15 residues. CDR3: CASSQGQDSNQPQHF. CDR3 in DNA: TGCGCCAGCAGCCAGGGACAGGATAGCAATCAGCCCCAGCATTTT.

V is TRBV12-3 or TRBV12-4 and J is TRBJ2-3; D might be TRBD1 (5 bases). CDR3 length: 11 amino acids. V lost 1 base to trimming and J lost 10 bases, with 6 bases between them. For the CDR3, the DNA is TGTGCCAGCAGTTTAGTAGGGGCGCAGTATTTT. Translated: CASSLVGAQYF.

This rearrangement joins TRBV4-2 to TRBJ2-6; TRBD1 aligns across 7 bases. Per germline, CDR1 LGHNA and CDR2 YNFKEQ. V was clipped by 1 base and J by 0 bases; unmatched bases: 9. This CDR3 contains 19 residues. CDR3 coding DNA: TGTGCCAGCAGCCAAGCCCAGGGGGACCTCAACTCTGGGGCCAACGTCCTGACTTTC. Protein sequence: CASSQAQGDLNSGANVLTF.

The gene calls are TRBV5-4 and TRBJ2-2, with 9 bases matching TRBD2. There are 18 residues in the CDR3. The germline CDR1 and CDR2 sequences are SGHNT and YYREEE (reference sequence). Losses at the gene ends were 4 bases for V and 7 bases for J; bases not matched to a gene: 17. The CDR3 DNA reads TGTGCCAGCAGCCCCCCCGGCGGGGGGGCCGTTGGTCGCGGGGAGCTGTTTTTT. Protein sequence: CASSPPGGGAVGRGELFF.

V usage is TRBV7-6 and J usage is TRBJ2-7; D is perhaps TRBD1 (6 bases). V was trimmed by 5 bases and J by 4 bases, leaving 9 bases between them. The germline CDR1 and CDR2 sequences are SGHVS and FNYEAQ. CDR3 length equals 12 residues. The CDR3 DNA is TGTGCCAGCAGCCTACAGGGATACGAGCAGTACTTC. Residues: CASSLQGYEQYF.

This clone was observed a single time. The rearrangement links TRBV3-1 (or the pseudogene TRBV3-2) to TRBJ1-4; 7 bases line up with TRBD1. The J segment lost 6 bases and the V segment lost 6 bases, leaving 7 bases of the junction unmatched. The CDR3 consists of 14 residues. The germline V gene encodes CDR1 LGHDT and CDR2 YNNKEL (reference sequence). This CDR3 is CASRPRDRDEKLFF. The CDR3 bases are TGTGCCAGCAGGCCCCGGGACAGAGATGAAAAACTGTTTTTT.

The CDR3 DNA is TGTGCCAGCAGTTCGGGACAGGTGAGGAACACTGAAGCTTTCTTT. Protein product: CASSSGQVRNTEAFF. The chain combines TRBV6-5 with TRBJ1-1; TRBD1 agrees at 8 bases. V trimming: 4 bases; J trimming: 1 base; junction bases outside the gene matches: 5. The germline V gene encodes CDR1 MNHEY and CDR2 SVGAGI. CDR3 length: 15 amino acids.

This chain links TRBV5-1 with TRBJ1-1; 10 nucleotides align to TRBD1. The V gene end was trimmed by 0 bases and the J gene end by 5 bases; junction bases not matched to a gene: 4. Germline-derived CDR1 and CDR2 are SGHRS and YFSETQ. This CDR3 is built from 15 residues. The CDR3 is CASSLAGTGVTEAFF. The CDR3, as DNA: TGCGCCAGCAGCTTGGCCGGGACAGGGGTGACTGAAGCTTTCTTT.

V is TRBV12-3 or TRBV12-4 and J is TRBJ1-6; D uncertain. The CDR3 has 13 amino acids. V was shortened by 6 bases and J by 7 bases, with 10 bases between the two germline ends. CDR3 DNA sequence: TGTGCCAGCAGCGGACGGAGGAATTCACCCCTCCACTTT. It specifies CASSGRRNSPLHF.

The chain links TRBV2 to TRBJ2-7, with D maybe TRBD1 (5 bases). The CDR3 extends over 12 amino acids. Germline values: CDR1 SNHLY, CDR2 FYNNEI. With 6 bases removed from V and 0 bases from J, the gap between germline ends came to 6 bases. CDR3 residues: CASRQVSYEQYF. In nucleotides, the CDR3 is TGTGCCAGCAGACAGGTCTCCTACGAGCAGTACTTC.

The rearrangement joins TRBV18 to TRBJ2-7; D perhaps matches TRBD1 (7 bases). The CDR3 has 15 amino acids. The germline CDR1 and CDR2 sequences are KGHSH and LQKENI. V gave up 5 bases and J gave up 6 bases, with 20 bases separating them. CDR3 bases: TGTGCCAGCTCAGGACAGGAGGGGGGAGTAAGCGAGCAGTACTTC. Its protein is CASSGQEGGVSEQYF.

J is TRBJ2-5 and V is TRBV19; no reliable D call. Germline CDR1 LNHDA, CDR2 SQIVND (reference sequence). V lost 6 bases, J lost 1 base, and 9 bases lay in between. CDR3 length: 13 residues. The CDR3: CASRQSVQETQYF. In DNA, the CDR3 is TGTGCCAGTAGGCAGTCTGTCCAAGAGACCCAGTACTTC.

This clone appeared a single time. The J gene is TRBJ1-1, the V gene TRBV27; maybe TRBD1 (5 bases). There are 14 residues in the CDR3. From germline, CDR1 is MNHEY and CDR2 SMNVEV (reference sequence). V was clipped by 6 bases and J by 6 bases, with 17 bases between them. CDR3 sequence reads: CASSLPGGKAEAFF. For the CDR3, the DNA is TGTGCCAGCAGCTTACCCGGGGGGAAGGCTGAAGCTTTCTTT.

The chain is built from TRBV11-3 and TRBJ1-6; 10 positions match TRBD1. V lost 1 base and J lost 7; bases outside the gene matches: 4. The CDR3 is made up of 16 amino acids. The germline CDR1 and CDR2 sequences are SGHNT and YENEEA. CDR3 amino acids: CASSLGQGATNSPLHF. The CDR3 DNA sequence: TGTGCCAGCAGCTTAGGACAGGGGGCAACCAATTCACCCCTCCACTTT.